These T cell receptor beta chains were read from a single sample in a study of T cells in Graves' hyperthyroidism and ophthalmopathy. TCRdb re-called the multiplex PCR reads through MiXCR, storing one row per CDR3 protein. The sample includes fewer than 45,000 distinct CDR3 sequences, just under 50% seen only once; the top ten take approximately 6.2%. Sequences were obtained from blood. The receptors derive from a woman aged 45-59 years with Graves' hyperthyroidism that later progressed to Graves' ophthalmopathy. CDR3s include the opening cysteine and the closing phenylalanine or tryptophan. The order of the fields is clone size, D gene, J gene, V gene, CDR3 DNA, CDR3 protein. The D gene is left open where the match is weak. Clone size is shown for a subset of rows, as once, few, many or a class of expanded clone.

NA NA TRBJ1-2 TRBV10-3 TGTGCCATCACCCCCGGCAGTCAGGATGGCTACACCTTC CAITPGSQDGYTF
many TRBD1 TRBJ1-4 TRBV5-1 TGCGCCAGCAGCTTGGATCAGGGGGCGGCTCTTGGAGAAAAACTGTTTTTT CASSLDQGAALGEKLFF
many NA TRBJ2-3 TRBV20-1 TGCAGTGGGCATGACCGAGGACCTAGCACAGATACGCAGTATTTT CSGHDRGPSTDTQYF
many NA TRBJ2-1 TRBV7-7 TGTGCTAGCAGCTTAGGAGGGCCCCTGGACAATTACAATGAGCAGTTCTTC CASSLGGPLDNYNEQFF
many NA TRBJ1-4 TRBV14 TGTGCCAGCAGCCAGGGGGCGAGATCTGAAAAACTGTTTTTT CASSQGARSEKLFF
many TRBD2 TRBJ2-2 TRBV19 TGTGCCAGTAGTGGGACTAGCGGGAGGGCCCAAGGCGGGGAGCTGTTTTTT CASSGTSGRAQGGELFF
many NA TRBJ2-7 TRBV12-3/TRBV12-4 TGTGCCAGCAGTTTATTTGGGGACATCTACGAGCAGTACTTC CASSLFGDIYEQYF
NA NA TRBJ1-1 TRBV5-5 TGTGCCAGCAGCTCACGTGGTAGAGGGTCACTGCCGGCTTTCTTT CASSSRGRGSLPAFF
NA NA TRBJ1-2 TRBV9 TGTGCCAGCAGCGCATGGGACTCTGGAAACACCTTC CASSAWDSGNTF
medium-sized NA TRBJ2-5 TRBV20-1 TGCAGAGCAACCACATCCGGGACCCAAGAGACCCAGTACTTC CRATTSGTQETQYF
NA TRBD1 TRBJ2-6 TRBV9 TGTGCCAGCAGCGGACCGTCAGGGGGCTCTGGGGCCAACGTCCTGACTTTC CASSGPSGGSGANVLTF
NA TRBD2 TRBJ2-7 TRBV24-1 TGTGCCACCAGTGGGTGGGAGGGCCTCGAGCAGTACTTC CATSGWEGLEQYF
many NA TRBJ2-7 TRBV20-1 TGCAGTGCTAGTTTTTTTCCCACCACCGGCTACGAGCAGTACTTC CSASFFPTTGYEQYF
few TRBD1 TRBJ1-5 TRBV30 TGTGCCTGGAGCCCACAGGGGCAACAGCCCCAGCATTTT CAWSPQGQQPQHF
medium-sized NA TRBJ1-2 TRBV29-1 TGCAGCGTTGGAGGGACGGACGGCTACACCTTC CSVGGTDGYTF
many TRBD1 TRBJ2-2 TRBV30 TGTGCCTGGAGGGACAGGGACGCCGGGGAGCTGTTTTTT CAWRDRDAGELFF
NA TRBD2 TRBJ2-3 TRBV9 TGTGCCGACGGGGGACTAGCGGGATCTCCGCAGTATTTT CADGGLAGSPQYF
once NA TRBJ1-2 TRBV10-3 TGTGCCATCAAGACAGCAACTAACTATGGCTACACCTTC CAIKTATNYGYTF
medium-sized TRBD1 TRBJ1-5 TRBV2 TGTGCCAGCGTACAGGGGTGGAGTCAGCCCCAGCATTTT CASVQGWSQPQHF
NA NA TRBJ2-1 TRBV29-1 TGCAGCGTAGACTTCAACAATGAGCAGTTCTTC CSVDFNNEQFF
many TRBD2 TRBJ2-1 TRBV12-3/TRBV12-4 TGTGCCAGCAGTTTAGAAGGGACAGGACCGACTAGCGGGAGCTCCTACAATGAGCAGTTCTTC CASSLEGTGPTSGSSYNEQFF
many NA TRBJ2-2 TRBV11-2 TGTGCCAGCAGCTTAGATCGCGGGGTCGGGGAGCTGTTTTTT CASSLDRGVGELFF
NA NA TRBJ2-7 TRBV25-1 TGTGCCAGCAGTGAATATGTGGGGTCCCCCCAACTGCAGTACTTC CASSEYVGSPQLQYF
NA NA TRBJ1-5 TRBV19 TGTGCCAGTACCACCATGCGGGGAAATTATCAGCCCCAGCATTTT CASTTMRGNYQPQHF
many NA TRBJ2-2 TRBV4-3 TGCGCCAGCGCATCGGGGACTTTGTACACCGGGGAGCTGTTTTTT CASASGTLYTGELFF
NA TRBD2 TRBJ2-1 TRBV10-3 TGTGCCATCAGTGAACCTGCGGGAGTGTCATCCTACAATGAGCAGTTCTTC CAISEPAGVSSYNEQFF
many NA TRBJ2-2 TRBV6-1 TGTGCCAGCAGTGATGCTGCGAGTAGGGGCCTCTCCGGGGAGCTGTTTTTT CASSDAASRGLSGELFF
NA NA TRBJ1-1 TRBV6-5 TGTGCCAGCAGAACCGCAGGGGATGGGAACACTGAAGCTTTCTTT CASRTAGDGNTEAFF
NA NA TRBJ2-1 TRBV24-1 TGTGCCACCAGTGAGGCTACAGGGTTCTCCTACAATGAGCAGTTCTTC CATSEATGFSYNEQFF
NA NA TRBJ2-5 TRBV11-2 TGTGCCAGCAGCTTAGGACAGAAGGCAGGGACCCAGTACTTC CASSLGQKAGTQYF
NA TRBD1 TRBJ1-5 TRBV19 TGTGCCAGTAGTAGCCTCCAGGGGGGACAGGGCCTCAATCAGCCCCAGCATTTT CASSSLQGGQGLNQPQHF
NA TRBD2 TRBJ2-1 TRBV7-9 TGTGCCAGCAGCCCATGGACTAGCGGGAGTCCCACCTACAATGAGCAGTTCTTC CASSPWTSGSPTYNEQFF
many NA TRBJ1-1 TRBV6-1 TGTGCCAGCAGTGGGACATATAACACTGAAGCTTTCTTT CASSGTYNTEAFF
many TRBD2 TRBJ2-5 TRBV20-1 TGCAGTGCTAGAGAACTAGCGGGAGCGAGGGAGACCCAGTACTTC CSARELAGARETQYF
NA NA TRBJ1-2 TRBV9 TGTGCCAGCAGCGTAGGGGCGGTCTACAGTTCCTATGGCTACACCTTC CASSVGAVYSSYGYTF
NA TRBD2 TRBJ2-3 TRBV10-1 TGCGCCACCGGACTAGCGGGAGAGGCAGATACGCAGTATTTT CATGLAGEADTQYF
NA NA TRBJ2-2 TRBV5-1 TGCGCCAGCAGCTTGTACGGACAGAACACCGGGGAGCTGTTTTTT CASSLYGQNTGELFF
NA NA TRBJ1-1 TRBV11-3 TGTGCCAGCAGCTTACCCGAAACTGAAGCTTTCTTT CASSLPETEAFF
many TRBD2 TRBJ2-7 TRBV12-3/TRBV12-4 TGTGCCACACTAGCGGGCCATGCTCAAGAGCAGTACTTC CATLAGHAQEQYF
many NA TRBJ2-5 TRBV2 TGTGCCAGCCGGGCCGTTCTGGGACTGGGTAACCAAGAGACCCAGTACTTC CASRAVLGLGNQETQYF
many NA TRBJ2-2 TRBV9 TGTGCCAGCAGCCCAAGGTATGACACCGGGGAGCTGTTTTTT CASSPRYDTGELFF
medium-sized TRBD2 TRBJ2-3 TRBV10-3 TGTGCCATTTCGGCGGGAGGGGAAGATACGCAGTATTTT CAISAGGEDTQYF
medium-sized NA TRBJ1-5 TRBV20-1 TGCAGTGTCAGTAGGGGGACTGATCAGCCCCAGCATTTT CSVSRGTDQPQHF
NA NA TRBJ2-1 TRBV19 TGTGCCAGTAGCCAGGGAGAACGCTACAATGAGCAGTTCTTC CASSQGERYNEQFF
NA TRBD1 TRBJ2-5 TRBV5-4 TGTGCCAGCAGCTCCCTCCGGACAGGGGGTTTAGAGACCCAGTACTTC CASSSLRTGGLETQYF
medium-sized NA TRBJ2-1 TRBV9 TGTGCCAGCAGCGTAGCTTACAATGAGCAGTTCTTC CASSVAYNEQFF
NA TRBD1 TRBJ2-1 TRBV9 TGTGCCAGCAGCGAGCGGACAGGACCTTACAATGAGCAGTTCTTC CASSERTGPYNEQFF
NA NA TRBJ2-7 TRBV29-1 TGCAGCGTTGCTAGGACCGGGTTCCGAGAGCAGTACTTC CSVARTGFREQYF
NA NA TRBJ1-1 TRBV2 TGTGCCAGCAGAACGGGACGGCAGAACACTGAAGCTTTCTTT CASRTGRQNTEAFF
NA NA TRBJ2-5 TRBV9 TGTGCCAGCAGCGCTCGGTACCAAGAGACCCAGTACTTC CASSARYQETQYF
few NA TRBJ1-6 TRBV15 TGTGCCACCAGGATGGAGAGGAGCTCCTATAATTCACCCCTCCACTTT CATRMERSSYNSPLHF
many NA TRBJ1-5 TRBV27 TGTGCCAGCAGCCTAGTGGGGACGAGCAATCAGCCCCAGCATTTT CASSLVGTSNQPQHF
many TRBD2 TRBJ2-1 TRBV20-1 TGCAGTGCTAGATTTCGGTCCACGGGACTAGCATCCTACAATGAGCAGTTCTTC CSARFRSTGLASYNEQFF
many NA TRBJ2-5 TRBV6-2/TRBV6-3 TGTGCCAGCAGTTACAGGGTGCGGGAGACCCAGTACTTC CASSYRVRETQYF
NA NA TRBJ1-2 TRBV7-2 TGTGCCAGCGCAAGGGGGAACTATGGCTACACCTTC CASARGNYGYTF
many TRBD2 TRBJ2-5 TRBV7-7 TGTGCTAGCAGCTTAAACCCAGCGGGAGCCGTGGAGACCCAGTACTTC CASSLNPAGAVETQYF
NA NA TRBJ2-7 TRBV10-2 TGCGCCAGCAGTGTTTCCTACGAGCAGTACTTC CASSVSYEQYF
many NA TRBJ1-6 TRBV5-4 TGTGCCAGCAGCTCTGAAGCTAATTCACCCCTCCACTTT CASSSEANSPLHF
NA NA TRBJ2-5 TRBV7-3 TGTGCCAGCAGCTTAACGTCCGGGGATCAAGAGACCCAGTACTTC CASSLTSGDQETQYF